The present T cell receptor (beta chain) was sequenced within a study of long-term antiretroviral therapy in people with HIV. Version v3.0 of the immunoSEQ assay was performed at survey level. Assay: immunoSEQ multiplex PCR; the TCRdb copy retains only in-frame clones and omits some. The sample shows 15,000 to 20,000 clones, roughly three quarters of them seen only once. Remarks on this clone: The target antigen is unknown.

Germline V gives CDR1 MNHNS, CDR2 SASEGT. This CDR3 comprises 13 residues. The V gene lost 0 bases and the J gene lost 1 base, with 4 bases spanning the gap. Study findings and constraints: Transplant donor controls retained higher diversity, though diversity increased after ART.

Source: unsorted PBMCs, taken 0.5 years before starting antiretroviral therapy. The receptor was derived from a man aged 18 to 29 with HIV. The chain joins TRBV6-1 to TRBJ2-7; no definite D call. The CDR3 DNA sequence: TGTGCCAGCAGTGAAGCGGGATCCTACGAGCAGTACTTC. This translates into CASSEAGSYEQYF.